These T cell receptor beta chains were read from a single sample in a study of CXCR3-negative and CXCR3-positive naive CD8 T cells. TCRdb reworked the 5' RACE reads into one entry per CDR3 protein, no DNA. Across about 40,000 distinct CDR3 sequences, the top ten clones capture roughly 7.7% of the sample. The sequenced material came from memory CD8+ T cells from blood. The receptors shown here come from a human donor in good health. Some clones in this sample may be carry-over from other donors' samples. Each CDR3 is given with its conserved first and last residue.

TRBJ1-5	TRBV10-2	CASSEGQGAHQPQHF
TRBJ1-1	TRBV29-1	CSVEVTGRLDTEAFF
TRBJ2-5	TRBV7-7	CASSPAPHDQETQYF
TRBJ2-5	TRBV20-1	CSARWDRVEETQYF
TRBJ2-4	TRBV29-1	CSVEDLRRGASGGLLAKNIQYF
TRBJ1-1	TRBV29-1	CSVGQGGTEAFF
TRBJ2-1	TRBV29-1	CSVCGQGGSSYNEQFF
TRBJ2-7	TRBV7-9	CASSLSDSTYEQYF
TRBJ2-7	TRBV5-1	CASSAGLASYEQYF
TRBJ2-3	TRBV29-1	CSVSQADTQYF
TRBJ2-1	TRBV28	CASGLLWGDEQFF
TRBJ2-5	TRBV7-9	CASTDRRETQYF
TRBJ2-7	TRBV27	CASRNSPTSSTYF
TRBJ2-1	TRBV6-2/TRBV6-3	CASKQRGRGEQFF
TRBJ2-1	TRBV11-1	CASSPRWDEQFF
TRBJ2-1	TRBV7-9	CASSTDLNEQFF
TRBJ1-5	TRBV27	CASKPGEHQPQHF
TRBJ2-7	TRBV6-2/TRBV6-3	CASSYVQGYSEQYF
TRBJ2-1	TRBV4-1	CASSQRTGVSSYNEQFF
TRBJ2-7	TRBV5-6	CASSLGPGQGAYEQYF
TRBJ1-1	TRBV29-1	CSDNTGTEAFF
TRBJ1-1	TRBV27	CASMYRQGMNTEAFF
TRBJ2-7	TRBV25-1	CASSDRGEDEQYF
TRBJ2-7	TRBV5-6	CASSLPVGNPGEQYF
TRBJ1-4	TRBV7-9	CASSSVGQSNEKLFF
TRBJ2-1	TRBV11-3	CASSENVLAEEEQFF
TRBJ2-7	TRBV21-1	CASSKKRTGNVNSYEQYF
TRBJ2-7	TRBV29-1	CSVLTSGSYEQYF
TRBJ2-5	TRBV18	CASSPQENTEYQETQYF
TRBJ2-1	TRBV7-9	CASSPRAGGIYNEQFF
TRBJ2-7	TRBV21-1	CASNDLTGSYEQYF
TRBJ2-7	TRBV5-1	CASSLAAEHSYEQYF